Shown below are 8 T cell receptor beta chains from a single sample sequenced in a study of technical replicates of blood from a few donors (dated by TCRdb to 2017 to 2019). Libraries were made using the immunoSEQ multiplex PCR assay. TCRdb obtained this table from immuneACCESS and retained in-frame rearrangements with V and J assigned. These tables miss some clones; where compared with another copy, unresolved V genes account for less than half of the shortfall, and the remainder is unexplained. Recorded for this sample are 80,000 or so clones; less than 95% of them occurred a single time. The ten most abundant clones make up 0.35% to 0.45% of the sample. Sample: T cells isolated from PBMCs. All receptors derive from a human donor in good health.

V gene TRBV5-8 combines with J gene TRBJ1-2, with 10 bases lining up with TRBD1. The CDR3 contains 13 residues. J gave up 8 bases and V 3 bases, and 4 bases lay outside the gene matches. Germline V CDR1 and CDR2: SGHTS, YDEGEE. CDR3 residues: CASSWGTGEGYTF. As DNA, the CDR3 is TGTGCCAGCAGCTGGGGGACAGGGGAAGGCTACACCTTC. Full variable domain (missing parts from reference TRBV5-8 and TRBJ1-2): EAGVTQSPTHLIKTRGQQATLRCSPISGHTSVYWYQQALGLGLQFLLWYDEGEERNRGNFPPRFSGRQFPNYSSELNVNALELEDSALYLCASSWGTGEGYTFGSGTRLTVV.

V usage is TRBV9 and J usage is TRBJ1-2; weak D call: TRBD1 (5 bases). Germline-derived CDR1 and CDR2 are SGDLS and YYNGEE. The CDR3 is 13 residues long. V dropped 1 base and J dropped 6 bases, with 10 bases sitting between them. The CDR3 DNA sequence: TGTGCCAGCAGCGTATTTGGGGGGGATGGCTACACCTTC. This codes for CASSVFGGDGYTF.

CDR3 sequence (DNA): TGTGCCAGCAGAGACATCCCATTCTCTGGAAACACCATATATTTT. It encodes CASRDIPFSGNTIYF. The genes are TRBV28 and TRBJ1-3; the D is unclear. The CDR3 contains 15 residues. CDR1 is MDHEN, CDR2 SYDVKM, per germline. Trimming pared 6 bases from V and 0 bases from J, leaving 12 bases between.

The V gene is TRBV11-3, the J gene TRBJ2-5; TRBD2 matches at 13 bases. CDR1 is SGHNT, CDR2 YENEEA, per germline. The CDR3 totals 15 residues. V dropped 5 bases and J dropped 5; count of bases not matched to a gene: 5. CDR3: CASSIGTSGEETQYF. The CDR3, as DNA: TGTGCCAGCAGCATTGGGACTAGCGGGGAGGAGACCCAGTACTTC.

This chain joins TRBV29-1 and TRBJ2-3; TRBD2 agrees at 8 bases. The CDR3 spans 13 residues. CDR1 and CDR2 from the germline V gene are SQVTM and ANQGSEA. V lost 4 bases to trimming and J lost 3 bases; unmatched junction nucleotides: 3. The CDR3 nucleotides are TGCAGCGTTGTCTTAGCGGGAACAGATACGCAGTATTTT. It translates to CSVVLAGTDTQYF.

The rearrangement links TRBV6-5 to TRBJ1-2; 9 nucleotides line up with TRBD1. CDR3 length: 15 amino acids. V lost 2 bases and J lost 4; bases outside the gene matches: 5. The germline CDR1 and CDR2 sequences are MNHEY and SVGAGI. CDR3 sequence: CASSYPGQGIYGYTF. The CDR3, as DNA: TGTGCCAGCAGTTACCCGGGACAGGGAATCTATGGCTACACCTTC.

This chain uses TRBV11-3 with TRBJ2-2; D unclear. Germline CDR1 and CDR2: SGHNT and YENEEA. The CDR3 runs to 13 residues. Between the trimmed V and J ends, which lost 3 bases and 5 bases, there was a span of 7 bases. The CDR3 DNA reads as TGTGCCAGCAGCTTTTCCGGTACCGGGGAGCTGTTTTTT. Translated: CASSFSGTGELFF.

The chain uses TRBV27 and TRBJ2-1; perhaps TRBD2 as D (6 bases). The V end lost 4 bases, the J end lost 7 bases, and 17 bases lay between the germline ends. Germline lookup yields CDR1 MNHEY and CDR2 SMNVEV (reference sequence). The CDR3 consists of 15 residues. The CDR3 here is CASSSTGEGKNEQFF. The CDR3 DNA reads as TGTGCCAGCAGTTCAACGGGAGAGGGCAAGAATGAGCAGTTCTTC.